The clone carrying this TCR beta chain was found many times. This CDR3 region has 15 residues. V was clipped by 2 bases and J by 2 bases; unmatched bases: 1. Germline V CDR1 and CDR2: SGHRS, YFSETQ. The data belong to a study of blood T cells in healthy people across ages. A sample-barcoded 5' primer and a J-beta primer mix were used in a second PCR of roughly 7 to 12 cycles. TCRdb recomputed calls from the 5' RACE reads with MiXCR, one row per CDR3 protein. The sample has over 500,000 distinct CDR3 sequences, about 29% seen once. This sample was shared with a second study, whose subject was T cells of mothers and their children.

The chain employs TRBV5-1 and TRBJ2-2, with TRBD1 matching 9 bases. The TCR was taken from a boy between 2 and 15 years old in good health. The specimen sequenced was blood. CDR3 DNA: TGCGCCAGCAGCTTTACAGGGGGCAACACCGGGGAGCTGTTTTTT. Its translation is CASSFTGGNTGELFF.